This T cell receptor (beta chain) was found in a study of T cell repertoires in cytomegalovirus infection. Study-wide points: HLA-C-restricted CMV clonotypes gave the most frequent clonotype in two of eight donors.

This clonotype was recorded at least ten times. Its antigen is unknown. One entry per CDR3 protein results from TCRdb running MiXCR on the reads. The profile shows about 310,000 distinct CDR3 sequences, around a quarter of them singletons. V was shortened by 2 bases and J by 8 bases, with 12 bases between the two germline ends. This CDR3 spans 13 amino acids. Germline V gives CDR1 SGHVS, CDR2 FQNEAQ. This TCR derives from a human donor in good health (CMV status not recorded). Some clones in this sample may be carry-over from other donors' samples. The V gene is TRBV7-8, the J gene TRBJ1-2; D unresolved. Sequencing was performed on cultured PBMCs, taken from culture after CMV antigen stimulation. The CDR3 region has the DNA TGTGCCAGCAGCTTAAATTTCGGGGTCGGCTACACCTTC. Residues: CASSLNFGVGYTF.